The 27 T cell receptor beta chains reported below all come from one sample, sequenced in a study of blood T cell repertoires in COVID-19. The protocol was immunoSEQ multiplex PCR, while the TCRdb copy is restricted to in-frame clones and leaves out a portion. The sample lists about 330,000 clones; about 86% were seen once. The sample comprised peripheral blood. Every receptor here comes from a woman in her fifties or sixties with acute or convalescent COVID-19.

The chain recombines TRBV6-5 with TRBJ2-3, with TRBD2 identical over 10 bases. This CDR3 region has 14 residues. Germline values: CDR1 MNHEY, CDR2 SVGAGI. V was clipped by 10 bases and J by 10 bases; unmatched bases: 14. The CDR3 sequence is CATSSSGGGGAQYF. The DNA for the CDR3 is TGTGCCACGTCGTCTAGCGGGGGCGGAGGTGCGCAGTATTTT.

The J gene is TRBJ2-1, the V gene TRBV18, with D perhaps TRBD2 (6 bases). Looked up from germline, CDR1 is KGHSH and CDR2 is LQKENI. The CDR3 spans 14 residues. Trimming removed 6 bases from V and 7 bases from J, with 16 bases in between. CDR3 loop: CASSLGLGGNEQFF. The CDR3 region has the DNA TGTGCCAGCTCCCTGGGCCTTGGGGGGAATGAGCAGTTCTTC.

The V and J genes are TRBV5-1 and TRBJ2-1; D may be TRBD2 (5 bases). Trimming stripped 4 bases from V and 2 bases from J, with 19 bases between. Germline CDR1 SGHRS, CDR2 YFSETQ. This CDR3 region has 17 residues. The CDR3 reads CASSRASSPPPYNEQFF. The CDR3 DNA follows: TGCGCCAGCAGCCGGGCGTCTAGCCCACCGCCCTACAATGAGCAGTTCTTC.

Concerning this clone: The sample carries other DNA sequences with the same CDR3. This chain joins TRBV7-2 and TRBJ2-1; TRBD2 matches at 8 bases. This CDR3 spans 15 amino acids. Germline lookup yields CDR1 SGHTA and CDR2 FQGNSA. J gave up 4 bases and V 3 bases, and 5 bases lay outside the gene matches. DNA of the CDR3: TGTGCCAGCAGCTTGGCGGGAGGTGTTTACAATGAGCAGTTCTTC. As protein: CASSLAGGVYNEQFF.

The chain couples TRBV4-3 to TRBJ1-1; D remains unclear. The germline V and J ends were trimmed by 0 bases and 0 bases, with 8 bases remaining between them. CDR3 size: 15 residues. The V gene's germline CDR1 is LGHNA and CDR2 YSLEER. The CDR3 protein is CASSQDVTMNTEAFF. The DNA of the CDR3 is TGCGCCAGCAGCCAAGACGTTACAATGAACACTGAAGCTTTCTTT.

This clone was observed a single time. The chain carries TRBV12-3 or TRBV12-4 and TRBJ2-1; D gene uncertain. V gave up 5 bases and J gave up 8 bases, with 7 bases separating them. The CDR3 is 11 amino acids. The CDR3 DNA reads as TGTGCCAGCAGTGCGATAGATGAGCAGTTCTTC. It encodes CASSAIDEQFF.

The J gene is TRBJ2-5, the V gene TRBV5-6, with TRBD1 matching over 7 bases. Germline CDR1 is SGHDT and CDR2 is YYEEEE. This CDR3 has 14 amino acids. J was trimmed by 5 bases and V by 4 bases; bases with no gene match: 8. The CDR3 nucleotides are TGTGCCAGCAGCCATCGACAGGGTGGGGAGACCCAGTACTTC. Translation gives CASSHRQGGETQYF.

As regards this clone: This sample includes further DNA sequences coding for the same CDR3. The rearrangement joins TRBV2 to TRBJ1-1; 10 positions match TRBD1. The CDR3 has 13 residues. Germline V gene data show CDR1 as SNHLY and CDR2 as FYNNEI. The V segment lost 5 bases and the J segment 5 bases; nucleotides outside the gene matches: 2. In DNA form, the CDR3 reads TGTGCCAGCAGTTTGGACAGGGGGACTGAAGCTTTCTTT. Amino acids: CASSLDRGTEAFF.

This clone was seen once. Distinct nucleotide sequences in the sample also encode this CDR3. The V call is TRBV15, the J call TRBJ1-1; D unclear. Deletions cut 0 bases from V and 1 base from J, with 3 bases between. This CDR3 spans 13 amino acids. Germline CDR1 is LNHNV and CDR2 is YYDKDF (reference sequence). CDR3 nucleotide sequence: TGTGCCACCAGCAGAGACAGGAACACTGAAGCTTTCTTT. Its translation: CATSRDRNTEAFF.

The rearrangement joins TRBV6-1 to TRBJ2-7; tentatively, D is TRBD2 (6 bases). The V gene lost 3 bases and the J gene lost 3 bases, with 12 bases spanning the gap. In germline, CDR1 is MNHNS, CDR2 SASEGT. This CDR3 spans 14 amino acids. CDR3 in DNA: TGTGCCAGCAGTGACCCCGGAGGGTACTACGAGCAGTACGTC. It encodes CASSDPGGYYEQYV.

The chain employs TRBV6-1 and TRBJ1-1, with TRBD1 matching over 12 bases. The CDR3 is made up of 14 amino acids. J was trimmed by 11 bases and V by 4 bases; bases with no gene match: 8. Germline V gene data show CDR1 as MNHNS and CDR2 as SASEGT. CDR3 loop: CASSARDRGRGAFF. The CDR3 DNA sequence: TGTGCCAGCAGTGCCCGGGACAGGGGGCGGGGGGCTTTCTTT.

The rearrangement joins TRBV6-1 to TRBJ2-5; D not resolved. The V gene's germline CDR1 is MNHNS and CDR2 SASEGT. This CDR3 is built from 14 residues. Trimming pared 0 bases from V and 5 bases from J, leaving 10 bases between. DNA of the CDR3: TGTGCCAGCAGTGAAGCAAACCGAGCGGAGACCCAGTACTTC. Protein: CASSEANRAETQYF.

The chain is built from TRBV18 and TRBJ2-5; a weak D match, TRBD2 (7 bases). The germline V and J ends were trimmed by 5 bases and 4 bases, with 17 bases remaining between them. The CDR3 length is 15 residues. The germline V gene encodes CDR1 KGHSH and CDR2 LQKENI. Written as DNA, the CDR3 is TGTGCCAGCTCATCGACGCTAGGGGGGGGAGAGACCCAGTACTTC. It specifies CASSSTLGGGETQYF.

V is TRBV5-1 and J is TRBJ2-1; 8 nucleotides line up with TRBD2. This CDR3 region has 17 residues. Per germline, CDR1 SGHRS and CDR2 YFSETQ. V dropped 0 bases and J dropped 8; count of bases not matched to a gene: 13. The CDR3 coding sequence is TGCGCCAGCAGCTTGGCCCCAGCGGGGGCCTCTGTCTATGAGCAGTTCTTC. It specifies CASSLAPAGASVYEQFF.

V is TRBV7-2 and J is TRBJ1-1; D gene unclear. There are 14 residues in the CDR3. Germline CDR1 reads SGHTA; CDR2 reads FQGNSA. Deletions cut 7 bases from V and 5 bases from J, with 17 bases between. The CDR3 sequence is CASTTQPIGTEAFF. The CDR3 bases are TGTGCCAGCACCACTCAGCCCATCGGGACTGAAGCTTTCTTT.

There are a few counts of this clone. This chain joins TRBV7-2 and TRBJ2-7; D is perhaps TRBD2 (5 bases). Trimming left V 4 bases short and J 10 bases short, with 14 bases between. Germline loops: CDR1 SGHTA, CDR2 FQGNSA. The CDR3 spans 12 residues. CDR3 region: CASSSPGLPQYF. For the CDR3, the DNA is TGTGCCAGCAGCTCCCCCGGACTTCCTCAGTACTTC.

The J gene is TRBJ2-3, the V gene TRBV10-3, with 7 nucleotides matching TRBD2. Per germline, CDR1 ENHRY and CDR2 SYGVKD. Unmatched junction bases numbered 3, after V lost 6 bases and J lost 0 bases. The CDR3 is made up of 14 amino acids. As DNA, the CDR3 is TGTGCCATCAGGATTAGCGGGAGCACAGATACGCAGTATTTT. Residues: CAIRISGSTDTQYF.

The chain has TRBV12-3 or TRBV12-4 and TRBJ1-2; no clear D. CDR3 length: 13 amino acids. V shed 6 bases and J shed 4 bases, with 12 bases lying between them. For the CDR3, the DNA is TGTGCCAGCAGCTTGCCCGGGTCCTATGGCTACACCTTC. This codes for CASSLPGSYGYTF.

This clone was seen only a few times. The V gene is TRBV5-8, the J gene TRBJ1-5; no clear D. V gave up 4 bases and J gave up 1 base, with 15 bases separating them. CDR3 length: 16 amino acids. Germline V gene data show CDR1 as SGHTS and CDR2 as YDEGEE. CDR3 sequence (DNA): TGTGCCAGCAGCCAGGTCATAGTCCTCAGCAATCAGCCCCAGCATTTT. Amino acids: CASSQVIVLSNQPQHF. Looking up the rest from reference TRBV5-8 and TRBJ1-5 gives the full variable domain: EAGVTQSPTHLIKTRGQQATLRCSPISGHTSVYWYQQALGLGLQFLLWYDEGEERNRGNFPPRFSGRQFPNYSSELNVNALELEDSALYLCASSQVIVLSNQPQHFGDGTRLSIL.

V is TRBV20-1 and J is TRBJ2-3, with D unclear. Germline lookup yields CDR1 DFQATT and CDR2 SNEGSKA (reference sequence). The V end lost 4 bases, the J end lost 3 bases, and 2 bases lay between the germline ends. The CDR3 covers 10 residues. This chain's CDR3 is CSATTDTQYF. The DNA for the CDR3 is TGCAGTGCTACTACAGATACGCAGTATTTT.

This chain uses TRBV3-1 (or the pseudogene TRBV3-2) with TRBJ2-2, with a weak D call TRBD1 (5 bases). The ends were cut back, 0 bases at V and 6 bases at J, with 17 bases in the middle. Germline CDR1 and CDR2: LGHDT and YNNKEL (reference sequence). This CDR3 comprises 17 residues. DNA of the CDR3: TGTGCCAGCAGCCAAGATCCTGCAGGGTTATTGGCCGGGGAGCTGTTTTTT. This codes for CASSQDPAGLLAGELFF.

The chain uses TRBV5-1 and TRBJ2-7, with TRBD1 matching over 8 bases. Germline V gene sequence: CDR1 SGHRS, CDR2 YFSETQ. Losses at the gene ends were 3 bases for V and 3 bases for J; bases not matched to a gene: 5. CDR3 length: 14 amino acids. CDR3 residues: CASSSGTGIYEQYF. The DNA for the CDR3 is TGCGCCAGCAGCTCCGGGACAGGTATCTACGAGCAGTACTTC.

V usage is TRBV5-4 and J usage is TRBJ2-1, with D unresolved. Trimming took off 2 bases at V and 10 bases at J, with 13 bases between the two ends. Germline CDR1 SGHNT, CDR2 YYREEE (reference sequence). This CDR3 contains 13 residues. The CDR3 here is CASSLVASKEQFF. CDR3 nucleotides: TGTGCCAGCAGCTTAGTGGCCTCGAAAGAGCAGTTCTTC.

A single count supports this clone. The chain carries TRBV11-2 and TRBJ2-7; 8 bases are shared with TRBD1. Losses at the gene ends were 1 base for V and 2 bases for J; bases not matched to a gene: 7. Germline V CDR1 and CDR2: SGHAT, FQNNGV. The CDR3 runs 16 residues. The CDR3 is CASSLGSRQGPYEQYV. The CDR3 DNA reads TGTGCCAGCAGCTTAGGGTCCCGACAGGGGCCCTACGAGCAGTACGTC.

The chain joins TRBV18 to TRBJ1-5; a possible D gene is TRBD1 (5 bases). CDR3 length equals 15 residues. Germline V gene data show CDR1 as KGHSH and CDR2 as LQKENI. V lost 2 bases and J lost 4, with 12 bases in between. CDR3 region: CASSPSTGRNQPQHF. The DNA of the CDR3 is TGTGCCAGCTCACCATCCACAGGTAGGAATCAGCCCCAGCATTTT. The whole variable domain, filled in from reference TRBV18 and TRBJ1-5, reads NAGVMQNPRHLVRRRGQEARLRCSPMKGHSHVYWYRQLPEEGLKFMVYLQKENIIDESGMPKERFSAEFPKEGPSILRIQQVVRGDSAAYFCASSPSTGRNQPQHFGDGTRLSIL.

Only a few counts were recorded for this clone. The J gene is TRBJ1-5, the V gene TRBV28, with D perhaps matching TRBD1 (5 bases). Trimming removed 8 bases at V and 6 bases at J, with 14 bases between. Germline assignment: CDR1 MDHEN and CDR2 SYDVKM. The CDR3 is made up of 13 amino acids. CDR3 loop: CASRVGTGQPQHF. CDR3 in DNA: TGTGCCAGCCGGGTCGGTACAGGTCAGCCCCAGCATTTT.

The chain couples TRBV10-3 to TRBJ1-3; D is uncertain. V lost 1 base and J lost 4, with 8 bases in between. The length of the CDR3 is 14 residues. Germline V CDR1 and CDR2: ENHRY, SYGVKD. The CDR3 region is CAISEFQSGNTIYF. The CDR3 DNA is TGTGCCATCAGTGAGTTCCAGTCCGGAAACACCATATATTTT.